This T cell receptor beta chain was sequenced during a study of T cells in Graves' hyperthyroidism and ophthalmopathy. Many counts were recorded for this clonotype. V shed 4 bases and J shed 9 bases, with 19 bases lying between them. From germline, CDR1 is SEHNR and CDR2 FQNEAQ (reference sequence). There are 14 residues in the CDR3. TCR beta CDR3 sequences were amplified from RNA transcripts. The HTBI set primed first-round TCR CDR3 RT-PCR. One entry per CDR3 protein results from TCRdb running MiXCR on the multiplex PCR reads. The data hold around 720,000 distinct CDR3 sequences, with 35% observed a single time. Absence of ophthalmopathy progression within 18 months defined stable Graves' hyperthyroidism. Any patient presenting with uncontrolled infection, other autoimmune disease, pregnancy or lactation was left out. Clinical symptoms, serum thyroxine, TRAb, thyroid ultrasound and orbital computed tomography informed diagnoses. Roughly 9.1 ml of fresh peripheral blood supplied the PBMCs.

Sequences were obtained from blood. The source of this sequence is a woman between 40 and 55 years old with Graves' hyperthyroidism. The rearrangement joins TRBV7-9 to TRBJ2-7; tentative D call: TRBD1 (6 bases). CDR3 sequence: CASSSDRPNRGQYF. The DNA of the CDR3 is TGTGCCAGCAGCTCCGACAGGCCCAACCGAGGGCAGTACTTC.